The present entry profiles one T cell receptor beta chain with its context. Germline V lookup: CDR1 MNHEY, CDR2 SMNVEV (reference sequence). V lost 3 bases to trimming and J lost 2 bases, with 13 bases between them. The CDR3 has 15 residues. This sample was taken from a study of blood T cell repertoires in COVID-19. Looking at the study overall: PBMCs, B-cell-depleted T cells, or T cells provided the cDNA or gDNA that made up the material.

Original data processing: Nucleated cell counts were estimated from reference gene primer amplification. TCRdb keeps only in-frame clones here, not all; method: immunoSEQ multiplex PCR. Clonal size and the V and J genes are those of that table, whereas D and trimming came from the DNA. The top ten clones hold 3.3% of a sample with 150,000 to 200,000 clones, 85% of them seen once. What was sequenced was peripheral blood. This receptor was taken from a human donor with acute or convalescent COVID-19. The donor label of this sample is uncertain. This sequence joins TRBV27 and TRBJ1-1; D not certain. DNA for the CDR3: TGTGCCAGCAGTTTGATGTGGGCCGGAAACACTGAAGCTTTCTTT. Translation gives CASSLMWAGNTEAFF.